The rows below give T cell receptor beta chains drawn from one sample of a study of lymphopenia after photon versus proton radiotherapy. TCRdb's table, derived via immunoSEQ multiplex PCR, lists solely in-frame clones and lacks some. The table has some 40,000 clones, 86% seen once; the top ten hold approximately 10%. Source: peripheral blood, taken from a patient treated with proton-based radiotherapy. Source of these receptors: a woman between 65 and 79 years old with pancreatic cancer. Some clones in this sample may be carry-over from other donors' samples. Each CDR3 is given with its conserved first and last residue. A D gene is named only where the DNA matches it firmly. Clone size is given for some rows only: seen once, a few or many times, or a class if the clone is expanded.

d_call	clone_size	v_call	j_call	cdr3_aa	cdr3_nt
TRBD2	few	TRBV6-5	TRBJ2-7	CASSSPGGGEQYF	TGTGCCAGCAGTTCCCCGGGAGGGGGCGAGCAGTACTTC
NA	NA	TRBV19	TRBJ2-3	CASSTEAADTQYF	TGTGCCAGTAGTACCGAGGCCGCAGATACGCAGTATTTT
NA	NA	TRBV11-3	TRBJ1-1	CASSRQVNTEAFF	TGTGCCAGCAGCCGACAGGTGAACACTGAAGCTTTCTTT
TRBD1	NA	TRBV28	TRBJ2-6	CASSPAGTGSSGANVLTF	TGTGCCAGCAGTCCCGCCGGGACAGGTTCTTCTGGGGCCAACGTCCTGACTTTC
NA	NA	TRBV20-1	TRBJ2-7	CSGLSYEQYF	TGCAGTGGTTTATCCTACGAGCAGTACTTC
NA	NA	TRBV29-1	TRBJ2-1	CSVEDRSAVNEQFF	TGCAGCGTTGAAGATCGCTCGGCTGTAAATGAGCAGTTCTTC
NA	NA	TRBV9	TRBJ2-1	CASSATGSAYNEQFF	TGTGCCAGCAGCGCGACAGGTTCCGCCTACAATGAGCAGTTCTTC
NA	NA	TRBV10-3	TRBJ2-2	CAISETANTGELFF	TGTGCCATCAGTGAGACGGCGAACACCGGGGAGCTGTTTTTT
NA	NA	TRBV28	TRBJ2-5	CASRGFGQETQYF	TGTGCCAGCAGGGGGTTTGGCCAAGAGACCCAGTACTTC
TRBD1	NA	TRBV5-1	TRBJ2-3	CASKDRGFADTQYF	TGCGCCAGCAAGGACAGGGGGTTTGCAGATACGCAGTATTTT
NA	NA	TRBV5-4	TRBJ1-6	CASSFSGNSPLHF	TGTGCCAGCAGCTTTTCAGGGAATTCACCCCTCCACTTT
NA	NA	TRBV27	TRBJ2-5	CASRMCQQETQYF	TGTGCCAGCAGAATGTGTCAGCAAGAGACCCAGTACTTC
TRBD2	NA	TRBV19	TRBJ2-7	CASSPVGSGSYEQYF	TGTGCCAGTAGTCCCGTGGGGAGCGGGAGCTACGAGCAGTACTTC
NA	NA	TRBV11-3	TRBJ1-1	CASSWGNTEAFF	TGTGCCAGCAGCTGGGGGAACACTGAAGCTTTCTTT
TRBD1	NA	TRBV19	TRBJ2-7	CASSPGTATYEQYF	TGTGCCAGTAGTCCTGGGACAGCAACCTACGAGCAGTACTTC
TRBD2	NA	TRBV6-5	TRBJ2-7	CASSYSSSGYEQYF	TGTGCCAGCAGTTACTCGAGTAGCGGGTACGAGCAGTACTTC
NA	NA	TRBV10-2	TRBJ1-1	CASSEEWNTEAFF	TGCGCCAGCAGTGAGGAATGGAACACTGAAGCTTTCTTT
NA	few	TRBV6-4	TRBJ1-2	CASSDSMGGSLDYGYTF	TGTGCCAGCAGTGACTCGATGGGGGGTTCACTGGACTATGGCTACACCTTC
NA	NA	TRBV30	TRBJ2-7	CAWTSTDEQYF	TGTGCCTGGACGAGCACTGACGAGCAGTACTTC
NA	NA	TRBV10-3	TRBJ1-5	CAISPGPQGNQPQHF	TGTGCCATCAGTCCGGGCCCCCAAGGGAATCAGCCCCAGCATTTT
TRBD2	NA	TRBV19	TRBJ2-7	CASSGTSGRAPQYF	TGTGCCTCGTCCGGGACTAGCGGGAGGGCCCCCCAGTACTTC
TRBD2	NA	TRBV5-6	TRBJ2-5	CASSWGGRLETQYF	TGTGCCAGCAGCTGGGGGGGACGATTAGAGACCCAGTACTTC
NA	few	TRBV29-1	TRBJ2-7	CSVEEVEGREQYF	TGCAGCGTTGAAGAAGTCGAGGGTCGCGAGCAGTACTTC
NA	NA	TRBV2	TRBJ2-3	CASSDRTDTQYF	TGTGCCAGCAGTGACAGGACAGATACGCAGTATTTT
NA	NA	TRBV18	TRBJ1-5	CASSPSGANNQPQHF	TGTGCCAGCTCACCCTCCGGGGCCAACAATCAGCCCCAGCATTTT
NA	once	TRBV5-4	TRBJ2-3	CASSLNRGADTDTQYF	TGTGCCAGCAGCTTGAATCGTGGGGCGGACACAGATACGCAGTATTTT
NA	once	TRBV7-2	TRBJ1-1	CASSLDPNPNTEAFF	TGTGCCAGCAGCTTAGACCCGAACCCGAACACTGAAGCTTTCTTT
NA	NA	TRBV7-3	TRBJ2-1	CASSLEYGGAYNEQFF	TGTGCCAGCAGCTTAGAATACGGAGGGGCGTACAATGAGCAGTTCTTC
NA	once	TRBV30	TRBJ1-1	CACRQSSTEAFF	TGTGCCTGCAGACAGTCAAGCACTGAAGCTTTCTTT
NA	NA	TRBV6-6	TRBJ2-2	CASSKNTGELFF	TGTGCCAGCAGCAAGAACACCGGGGAGCTGTTTTTT
NA	NA	TRBV7-8	TRBJ1-2	CASSLVSEEPYGYTF	TGTGCCAGCAGCTTAGTATCAGAAGAACCCTATGGCTACACCTTC
NA	once	TRBV5-1	TRBJ2-4	CASSSPTTAKNIQYF	TGCGCCAGCAGCTCCCCTACAACAGCCAAAAACATTCAGTACTTC
NA	NA	TRBV28	TRBJ1-1	CASSSLGGSGTEAFF	TGTGCCAGCAGTTCCCTCGGGGGCTCGGGCACTGAAGCTTTCTTT
NA	few	TRBV7-2	TRBJ1-3	CASSLYNLHSGNTIYF	TGTGCCAGCAGCTTATACAACCTACACTCTGGAAACACCATATATTTT
NA	NA	TRBV7-2	TRBJ2-5	CASSLVSGTQYF	TGTGCCAGCAGCTTAGTATCTGGGACCCAGTACTTC
TRBD1	NA	TRBV28	TRBJ1-1	CASSFGRGTGGQAFF	TGTGCCAGCAGTTTCGGGAGGGGGACAGGGGGCCAAGCTTTCTTT
TRBD1	once	TRBV18	TRBJ1-1	CASSPSGGSNTEAFF	TGTGCCAGCTCACCATCAGGGGGATCGAACACTGAAGCTTTCTTT
TRBD2	NA	TRBV6-5	TRBJ2-7	CASSAGEPPYEQYF	TGTGCCAGCAGCGCGGGGGAACCCCCCTACGAGCAGTACTTC
NA	NA	TRBV19	TRBJ1-1	CASSIGEGPTEAFF	TGTGCCAGTAGTATAGGGGAAGGGCCCACTGAAGCTTTCTTT
NA	NA	TRBV21-1	TRBJ2-3	CASRGSGRWSDTQYF	TGTGCCAGCAGAGGTAGCGGGAGGTGGTCAGATACGCAGTATTTT
NA	NA	TRBV5-1	TRBJ1-5	CASSLLEAGRQSNQPQHF	TGCGCCAGCAGCTTATTGGAAGCGGGCAGACAAAGCAATCAGCCCCAGCATTTT
NA	few	TRBV7-9	TRBJ2-2	CASSPGTIARELFF	TGTGCCAGCAGCCCCGGGACCATTGCAAGGGAGCTGTTTTTT
NA	NA	TRBV5-6	TRBJ2-7	CASSLAAGSLSEQYF	TGTGCCAGCAGCTTGGCGGCAGGGTCGCTAAGCGAGCAGTACTTC
TRBD2	NA	TRBV27	TRBJ2-1	CASSTTSGSYNEQFF	TGTGCCAGCAGTACGACTAGCGGCTCCTACAATGAGCAGTTCTTC
TRBD2	NA	TRBV5-6	TRBJ2-5	CASSPGEEREGRKTQYF	TGTGCCAGCAGCCCGGGGGAGGAGCGGGAGGGTAGGAAGACCCAGTACTTC
NA	NA	TRBV10-2	TRBJ2-2	CASSGTSPALINTGELFF	TGCGCCAGCAGCGGGACTTCCCCCGCCCTCATAAACACCGGGGAGCTGTTTTTT
NA	medium-sized	TRBV4-3	TRBJ2-7	CASSQEQDSSYEQYF	TGCGCCAGCAGCCAAGAACAGGACAGCTCCTACGAGCAGTACTTC
NA	NA	TRBV6-6	TRBJ1-3	CASSYGGKHSGNTIYF	TGTGCCAGCAGTTACGGGGGGAAACACTCTGGAAACACCATATATTTT
NA	NA	TRBV6-5	TRBJ1-1	CASSYSGGWENTEAFF	TGTGCCAGCAGTTACTCGGGGGGCTGGGAGAACACTGAAGCTTTCTTT
NA	NA	TRBV7-9	TRBJ2-3	CASSLVNTDTQYF	TGTGCCAGCAGCTTAGTTAACACTGATACGCAGTATTTT
TRBD1	NA	TRBV19	TRBJ1-5	CASRGTGGYQPQHF	TGTGCCAGTAGGGGGACAGGGGGCTATCAGCCCCAGCATTTT
NA	NA	TRBV6-6	TRBJ2-7	CASSYSPGHEQYF	TGTGCCAGCAGTTACTCTCCCGGGCACGAGCAGTACTTC
TRBD2	NA	TRBV10-2	TRBJ2-3	CASSGLAATDTQYF	TGCGCCAGCAGTGGACTAGCGGCTACAGATACGCAGTATTTT
TRBD1	NA	TRBV5-1	TRBJ2-2	CASSLRTGENTGELFF	TGCGCCAGCAGCCTCCGGACAGGCGAGAACACCGGGGAGCTGTTTTTT
TRBD2	NA	TRBV5-1	TRBJ2-3	CASSLSGTRTDTQYF	TGCGCCAGCAGCCTATCCGGGACTAGGACAGATACGCAGTATTTT
NA	NA	TRBV5-1	TRBJ1-1	CASGTGQNTEAFF	TGCGCCAGCGGGACGGGACAGAACACTGAAGCTTTCTTT
NA	NA	TRBV5-5	TRBJ2-7	CASSLVQTYEQYF	TGTGCCAGCAGCTTGGTCCAAACCTACGAGCAGTACTTC